A single sample is the source of the 2 T cell receptor beta chains below, sequenced in a study of T cell responses to AZD1222 COVID-19 vaccine. TCRdb's copy holds only in-frame clones and misses some; the assay was immunoSEQ multiplex PCR. The sample shows around 130,000 clones, 91% of them seen only once. Source: peripheral blood, taken on day 0 of AZD1222 vaccination. The receptors stem from an adult in good health.

The chain is built from TRBV7-9 and TRBJ2-2, with D perhaps TRBD2 (5 bases). In germline, CDR1 is SEHNR, CDR2 FQNEAQ (reference sequence). Trimming removed 5 bases at V and 3 bases at J, with 16 bases between. The CDR3 loop spans 16 amino acids. The CDR3 loop is CASSIFMGSDTGELFF. As DNA, the CDR3 is TGTGCCAGCAGCATCTTCATGGGGAGTGACACCGGGGAGCTGTTTTTT.

This clone was seen only a few times. The CDR3 region is CASSLGRGVSNQPQHF. The CDR3 nucleotides read TGTGCCAGCAGCTTAGGGCGGGGGGTCAGCAATCAGCCCCAGCATTTT. J is TRBJ1-5 and V is TRBV7-8, with D perhaps TRBD1 (5 bases). This CDR3 has 16 amino acids. The V gene's germline CDR1 is SGHVS and CDR2 FQNEAQ. The V gene lost 1 base and the J gene lost 1 base, with 11 bases spanning the gap.